This is a list of T cell receptor beta chains from one sample in a study of STAT5B mutations in CD4+ large granular lymphocyte leukemia. The data were produced by immunoSEQ multiplex PCR, yet TCRdb's version contains in-frame clones alone and is incomplete. The table shows some 21,000 clones, with roughly 80% occurring only once. Input material: CD4+ T cells from blood buffy coats. The receptors were sampled from a human donor in good health. CDR3s include the opening cysteine and the closing phenylalanine or tryptophan. A D gene is named only where the DNA matches it firmly. Clone sizes are given selectively: once, few, many, or a class where the clone is expanded.

>TRBJ2-1|TRBD2|TRBV2|NA
TGTGCCAGCACACGGGAGGGCCCCAATGAGCAGTTCTTC
CASTREGPNEQFF
>TRBJ1-1|NA|TRBV4-1|NA
TGCGCCAGCAGCCAAGTGGGGAAACGGAACACTGAAGCTTTCTTT
CASSQVGKRNTEAFF
>TRBJ2-2|TRBD2|TRBV7-9|NA
TGTGCCAGCAGCCCCGGGACTAGCGGTCGAACCGGGGAGCTGTTTTTT
CASSPGTSGRTGELFF
>TRBJ1-5|NA|TRBV30|few
TGTGCCTGGAGCCCCGGAGGGCAGGGACATACTCAGCCCCAGCATTTT
CAWSPGGQGHTQPQHF
>TRBJ2-7|NA|TRBV29-1|NA
TGCAGCGTTGGGTCTCTGACGGGGTACGAGCAGTACTTC
CSVGSLTGYEQYF
>TRBJ1-5|NA|TRBV6-5|NA
TGTGCCAGTAACGGGGACGTTAGCAATCAGCCCCAGCATTTT
CASNGDVSNQPQHF
>TRBJ1-2|NA|TRBV30|NA
TGTGCCTGGACCCCCCGACAGGTCCATGGCTACACCTTC
CAWTPRQVHGYTF
>TRBJ2-1|TRBD1|TRBV19|NA
TGTGCCAGTAGTACTGGGACAGGAGGAAGTGAGCAGTTCTTC
CASSTGTGGSEQFF
>TRBJ2-7|TRBD2|TRBV2|NA
TGTGCCAGCAGTGTTTCTAGCGGGAGGTACCACGAGCAGTACTTC
CASSVSSGRYHEQYF
>TRBJ2-7|NA|TRBV2|NA
TGTGCCAGCAGTGCGCTTGGTGGGCAGTACTTC
CASSALGGQYF
>TRBJ2-5|NA|TRBV5-1|NA
TGCGCCAGCAGTCGCGGAGGACCTAAAGAGACCCAGTACTTC
CASSRGGPKETQYF
>TRBJ2-2|NA|TRBV30|NA
TGTGCCTGGAGGGGATTCGCGAACACCGGGGAGCTGTTTTTT
CAWRGFANTGELFF
>TRBJ2-7|NA|TRBV10-1|NA
TGCGCCAGCAGGGACTGCCCCTACGAGCAGTACTTC
CASRDCPYEQYF
>TRBJ2-3|NA|TRBV7-7|NA
TGTGCCAGCAGCTTAGCGCGGCCCCGCAGCACAGATACGCAGTATTTT
CASSLARPRSTDTQYF
>TRBJ2-7|NA|TRBV6-5|NA
TGTGCCAGCAGTTCGGGGGCTTGGGGGCAGTACTTC
CASSSGAWGQYF
>TRBJ2-6|NA|TRBV11-2|NA
TGTGCCAGCAGCGGAAACTCTGGGGCCAACGTCCTGACTTTC
CASSGNSGANVLTF
>TRBJ2-7|NA|TRBV6-5|NA
TGTGCCAGCAGTTACTGGGCTAGCGAACCCTACGAGCAGTACTTC
CASSYWASEPYEQYF
>TRBJ2-7|NA|TRBV4-1|few
TGCGCCAGCAGTCGACAGGTCTCCTACGAGCAGTACTTC
CASSRQVSYEQYF
>TRBJ1-1|TRBD1|TRBV7-9|NA
TGTGCCAGCAGCCCAAGGGGACAGGGGGCGAGTGAAGCTTTCTTT
CASSPRGQGASEAFF
>TRBJ2-1|NA|TRBV4-2|NA
TGTGCCAGCAGCCAGGGGTTCCAGGGCTCCTACAATGAGCAGTTCTTC
CASSQGFQGSYNEQFF
>TRBJ2-1|NA|TRBV6-5|NA
TGTGCCAGCAGTTTACAGGGCACCTACAATGAGCAGTTCTTC
CASSLQGTYNEQFF
>TRBJ2-3|NA|TRBV6-1|NA
TGTGCCAGCAGTGAACAGTTGTCTTGGGTAGATACGCAGTATTTT
CASSEQLSWVDTQYF
>TRBJ2-7|NA|TRBV6-1|NA
TGTGCCAGCAGTGTGGGAATATACGAGCAGTACTTC
CASSVGIYEQYF
>TRBJ2-5|TRBD1|TRBV30|NA
TGTGCCTGGAAAGGCGGGACAGGGATAGGAGAGACCCAGTACTTC
CAWKGGTGIGETQYF
>TRBJ1-1|NA|TRBV4-1|NA
TGCGCCAGCAGCCAAGACCCAGGGAAGAACACTGAAGCTTTCTTT
CASSQDPGKNTEAFF
>TRBJ2-3|NA|TRBV29-1|NA
TGCAGCGTTGTGTCGGGTGGCACAGATACGCAGTATTTT
CSVVSGGTDTQYF
>TRBJ1-4|NA|TRBV5-1|NA
TGCGCCAGCAGCTCAGGACAGCGAGCAACTAATGAAAAACTGTTTTTT
CASSSGQRATNEKLFF
>TRBJ1-1|NA|TRBV11-2|NA
TGTGCCAGCAGCTTACCTGGGATGAAAGCTTTCTTT
CASSLPGMKAFF
>TRBJ2-1|TRBD1|TRBV27|few
TGTGCCACCTCCCGGGACAGGGTATCACAGGGGCAGTTCTTC
CATSRDRVSQGQFF
>TRBJ2-1|NA|TRBV10-3|NA
TGTGCCACCACCGGCTTAACTAGAGGTAGGGGGAATGAGCAGTTCTTC
CATTGLTRGRGNEQFF
>TRBJ2-1|TRBD2|TRBV5-1|NA
TGCGCCAGCAGCTTGGGGGACGGTTCGAGCGGGAGCTCCTACAATGAGCAGTTCTTC
CASSLGDGSSGSSYNEQFF
>TRBJ2-5|TRBD2|TRBV29-1|few
TGCAGCGTAGTAGCGGGAGGGCCGAAGACCCAGTACTTC
CSVVAGGPKTQYF
>TRBJ1-2|NA|TRBV23-1|NA
TGCGACCCCGGAGAGTTTACGGACTATGGCTACACCTTC
CDPGEFTDYGYTF
>TRBJ2-1|NA|TRBV20-1|NA
TGCAGTGCTAAGCCTAACAATGAGCAGTTCTTC
CSAKPNNEQFF
>TRBJ2-6|NA|TRBV7-9|once
TGTGCCAGCAGCGCCGGGACAGCGGGATCTGGGGCCAACGTCCTGACTTTC
CASSAGTAGSGANVLTF
>TRBJ2-1|TRBD1|TRBV11-3|NA
TGTGCCAGCAGCATGGACAGGGCCTACAATGAGCAGTTCTTC
CASSMDRAYNEQFF
>TRBJ1-3|NA|TRBV6-5|once
TGTGCCAGCAGTCGCGACAGGTCCGGAAACACCATATATTTT
CASSRDRSGNTIYF
>TRBJ1-3|TRBD1|TRBV30|NA
TGTGCCTGGAGTACCAGGGGGTACGGAAACACCATATATTTT
CAWSTRGYGNTIYF
>TRBJ1-5|NA|TRBV2|NA
TGTGCCAGCAGGACAGGTAGCAATCAGCCCCAGCATTTT
CASRTGSNQPQHF
>TRBJ2-1|NA|TRBV7-2|NA
TGTGCCAGCAGTTTAGGGGGTGGGATTTCCTACAATGAGCAGTTCTTC
CASSLGGGISYNEQFF
>TRBJ2-6|NA|TRBV6-5|NA
TGTGCCAGCAGTTACTCCCCTTTCTCTGGGGCCAACGTCCTGACTTTC
CASSYSPFSGANVLTF
>TRBJ2-5|NA|TRBV7-2|NA
TGTGCCAGCAGCTTCGCAGGCCAAGAGACCCAGTACTTC
CASSFAGQETQYF
>TRBJ2-7|TRBD2|TRBV6-5|once
TGTGCCAGCAGTGCCGGGACTAGCGCATACGAGCAGTACTTC
CASSAGTSAYEQYF
>TRBJ2-1|TRBD1|TRBV5-1|NA
TGCGCCAGCAGCCCCCGGACGCAGGGACAGGGGGAGGTTGAGCAGTTCTTC
CASSPRTQGQGEVEQFF
>TRBJ2-1|NA|TRBV4-1|NA
TGCGCCAGCAGCCAACCGCGGAGGGTCAATGAGCAGTTCTTC
CASSQPRRVNEQFF
>TRBJ1-5|NA|TRBV21-1|NA
TGTGCCAGCAGCCCCCCCACCGGACAGGGGGCTTTTAGCAATCAGCCCCAGCATTTT
CASSPPTGQGAFSNQPQHF
>TRBJ2-3|NA|TRBV9|NA
TGTGCCAGCAGCGATGGCTACCCGAGCACAGATACGCAGTATTTT
CASSDGYPSTDTQYF
>TRBJ2-3|NA|TRBV29-1|NA
TGCAGCGTCCCGAAGGGGGCGGGATCTATCACAGATACGCAGTATTTT
CSVPKGAGSITDTQYF
>TRBJ1-1|NA|TRBV7-8|NA
TGTGCCAGCAGGACAAAGGGAGGGAACACTGAAGCTTTCTTT
CASRTKGGNTEAFF